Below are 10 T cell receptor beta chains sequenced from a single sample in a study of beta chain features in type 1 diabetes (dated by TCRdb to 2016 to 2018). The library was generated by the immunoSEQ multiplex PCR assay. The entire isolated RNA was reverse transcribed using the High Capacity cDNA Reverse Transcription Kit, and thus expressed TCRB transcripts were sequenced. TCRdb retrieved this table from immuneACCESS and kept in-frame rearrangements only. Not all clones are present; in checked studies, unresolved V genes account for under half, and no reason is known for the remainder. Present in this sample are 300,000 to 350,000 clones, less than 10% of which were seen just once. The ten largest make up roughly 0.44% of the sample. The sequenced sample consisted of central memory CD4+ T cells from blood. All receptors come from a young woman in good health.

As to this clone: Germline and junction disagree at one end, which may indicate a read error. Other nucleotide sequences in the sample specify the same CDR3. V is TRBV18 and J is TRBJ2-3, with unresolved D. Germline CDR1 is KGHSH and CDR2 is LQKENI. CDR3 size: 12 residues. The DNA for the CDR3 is TGTGCCAGCTCACCGAGCACTGATACGCAGTATTTT. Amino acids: CASSPSTDTQYF.

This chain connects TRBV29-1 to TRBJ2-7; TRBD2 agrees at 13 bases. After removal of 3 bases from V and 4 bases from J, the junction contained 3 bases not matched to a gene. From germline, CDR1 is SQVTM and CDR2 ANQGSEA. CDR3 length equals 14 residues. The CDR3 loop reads CSVDGTSGIYEQYF. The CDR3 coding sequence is TGCAGCGTTGATGGGACTAGCGGGATTTACGAGCAGTACTTC.

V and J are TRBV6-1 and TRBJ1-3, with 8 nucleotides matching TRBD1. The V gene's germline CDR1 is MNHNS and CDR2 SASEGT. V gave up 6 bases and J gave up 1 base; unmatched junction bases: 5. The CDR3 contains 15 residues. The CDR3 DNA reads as TGTGCCAGCAGAATGGACAGGGCATCTGGAAACACCATATATTTT. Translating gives CASRMDRASGNTIYF.

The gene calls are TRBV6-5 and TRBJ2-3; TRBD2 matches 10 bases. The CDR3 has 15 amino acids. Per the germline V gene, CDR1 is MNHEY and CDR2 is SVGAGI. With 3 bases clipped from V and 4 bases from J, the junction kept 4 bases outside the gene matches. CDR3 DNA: TGTGCCAGCAGTTATAGCGGGAGGACCTCAGATACGCAGTATTTT. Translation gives CASSYSGRTSDTQYF.

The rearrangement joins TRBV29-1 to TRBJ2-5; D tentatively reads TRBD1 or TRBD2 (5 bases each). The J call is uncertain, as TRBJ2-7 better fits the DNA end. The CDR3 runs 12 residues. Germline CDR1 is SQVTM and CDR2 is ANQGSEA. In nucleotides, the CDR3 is TGCAGCGCCAGGGACCGCCACTACGAGCAGTACTTC. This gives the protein CSARDRHYEQYF.

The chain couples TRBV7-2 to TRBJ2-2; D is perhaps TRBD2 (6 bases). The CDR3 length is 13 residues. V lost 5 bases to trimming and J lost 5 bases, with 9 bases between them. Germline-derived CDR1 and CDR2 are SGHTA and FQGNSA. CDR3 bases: TGTGCCAGCAGCACCGGACTAACCGGGGAGCTGTTTTTT. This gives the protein CASSTGLTGELFF. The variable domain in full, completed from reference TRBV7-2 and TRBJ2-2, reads GAGVSQSPSNKVTEKGKDVELRCDPISGHTALYWYRQSLGQGLEFLIYFQGNSAPDKSGLPSDRFSAERTGGSVSTLTIQRTQQEDSAVYLCASSTGLTGELFFGEGSRLTVL.

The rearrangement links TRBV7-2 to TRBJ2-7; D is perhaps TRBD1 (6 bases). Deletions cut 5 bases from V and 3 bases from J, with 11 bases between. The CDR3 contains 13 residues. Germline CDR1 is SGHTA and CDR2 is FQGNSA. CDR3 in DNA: TGTGCCAGCAGCAAAGGGACAAGCTACGAGCAGTACTTC. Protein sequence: CASSKGTSYEQYF.

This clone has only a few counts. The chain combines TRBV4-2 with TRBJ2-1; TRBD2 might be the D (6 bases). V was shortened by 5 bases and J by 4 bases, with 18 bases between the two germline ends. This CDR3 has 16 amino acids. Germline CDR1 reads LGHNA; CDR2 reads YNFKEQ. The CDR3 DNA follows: TGTGCCAGCAGCTTTATCCTCTCCAGCGGGTACAATGAGCAGTTCTTC. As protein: CASSFILSSGYNEQFF.

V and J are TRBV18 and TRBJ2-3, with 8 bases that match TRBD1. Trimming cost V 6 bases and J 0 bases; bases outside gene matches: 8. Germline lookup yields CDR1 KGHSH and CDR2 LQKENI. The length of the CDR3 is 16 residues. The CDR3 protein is CASSPRTGGSTDTQYF. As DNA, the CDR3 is TGTGCCAGCTCCCCAAGAACAGGGGGGAGCACAGATACGCAGTATTTT. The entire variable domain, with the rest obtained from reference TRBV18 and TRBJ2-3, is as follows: NAGVMQNPRHLVRRRGQEARLRCSPMKGHSHVYWYRQLPEEGLKFMVYLQKENIIDESGMPKERFSAEFPKEGPSILRIQQVVRGDSAAYFCASSPRTGGSTDTQYFGPGTRLTVL.

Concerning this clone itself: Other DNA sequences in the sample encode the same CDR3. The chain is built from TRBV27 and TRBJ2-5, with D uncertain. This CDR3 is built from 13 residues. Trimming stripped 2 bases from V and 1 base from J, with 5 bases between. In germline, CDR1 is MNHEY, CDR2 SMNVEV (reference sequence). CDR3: CASSLGRQETQYF. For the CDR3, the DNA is TGTGCCAGCAGTTTAGGCCGCCAAGAGACCCAGTACTTC.